Only a few counts were recorded for the clone carrying this TCR beta chain. TCRdb's copy holds only in-frame clones and misses some; the assay was immunoSEQ multiplex PCR. The sample includes more than 9,500 clones, roughly 80% of them seen just once. The data are from a study of sequential checkpoint blockade in melanoma. The CDR3 is made up of 15 amino acids. Germline assignment: CDR1 SGHVS and CDR2 FNYEAQ. V dropped 3 bases and J dropped 0 bases, with 9 bases sitting between them. The treatment was: randomized to nivolumab then ipilimumab (arm A) or the reverse (arm B). V usage is TRBV7-6 and J usage is TRBJ1-3; D call uncertain. The clonotype comes from a human donor with melanoma. The material sequenced was CD8+ T cells sorted from blood (inferred from file names), taken from a patient given nivolumab and ipilimumab in sequence. CDR3 residues: CASSFGQSSGNTIYF. The CDR3 DNA reads TGTGCCAGCAGCTTTGGGCAGAGCTCTGGAAACACCATATATTTT.